This is a list of T cell receptor beta chains from one sample in a study of CD8 T cells in Susac syndrome. TCRdb analysed the immunoSEQ multiplex PCR reads with MiXCR anew, one entry per CDR3 protein. The data contain about 200,000 distinct CDR3 sequences, 91% of them singletons. Sequencing was performed on CD4+ T cells from PBMCs. These receptors originate from a human donor with Susac syndrome. CDR3s include the opening cysteine and the closing phenylalanine or tryptophan. Each record gives: D gene, V gene, clone size, J gene, CDR3 protein, CDR3 DNA. The D gene is left open where the match is weak. For some rows the clone size is stated as once, few or many, or as a class when expanded; others skip it.

>.|TRBV6-5|.|TRBJ2-1
CASSPRIGSYNEQFF
TGTGCCAGCAGTCCGAGGATAGGCTCCTACAATGAGCAGTTCTTC
>TRBD2|TRBV15|.|TRBJ2-2
CATSREVGLAPGELFF
TGTGCCACCAGCAGAGAGGTGGGACTAGCCCCCGGGGAGCTGTTTTTT
>TRBD1|TRBV4-2|.|TRBJ1-4
CASSQDRVYEKLFF
TGTGCCAGCAGCCAGGACAGGGTTTATGAAAAACTGTTTTTT
>.|TRBV12-3/TRBV12-4|.|TRBJ2-2
CASRVSSANTGELLF
TGTGCCAGCAGGGTCAGTAGCGCGAACACCGGGGAGCTGCTTTTT
>TRBD1|TRBV6-6|.|TRBJ2-2
CASSYRQGTNTGELFF
TGTGCCAGCAGTTATCGACAGGGGACGAACACCGGGGAGCTGTTTTTT
>.|TRBV6-5|.|TRBJ1-2
CASIKTGTDYGYTF
TGTGCCAGCATAAAAACCGGGACCGACTATGGCTACACCTTC
>.|TRBV28|.|TRBJ1-2
CASSPDREYQGYTF
TGTGCCAGCAGTCCGGACAGAGAATATCAGGGCTACACCTTC
>.|TRBV4-1|.|TRBJ2-1
CASNQDGTGLSYNEQFF
TGCGCCAGCAACCAAGATGGGACGGGCCTCTCCTACAATGAGCAGTTCTTC
>TRBD1|TRBV9|.|TRBJ2-5
CASSGAQGETQYF
TGTGCCAGCAGCGGTGCACAGGGGGAGACCCAGTACTTC
>.|TRBV7-2|.|TRBJ2-2
CASSREVAGRELFF
TGTGCCAGCAGCAGAGAGGTGGCGGGACGGGAGCTGTTTTTT
>.|TRBV7-9|once|TRBJ1-5
CASSRQSNQPQHF
TGTGCCAGCAGCCGACAGAGCAATCAGCCCCAGCATTTT
>.|TRBV7-2|.|TRBJ2-7
CASSLGGGGLAYEQYF
TGTGCCAGCAGCTTGGGGGGCGGGGGACTTGCCTACGAGCAGTACTTC
>.|TRBV7-3|.|TRBJ2-3
CASSLPPSGSTDTQYF
TGTGCCAGCAGCTTACCTCCCAGCGGGAGCACAGATACGCAGTATTTT
>TRBD1|TRBV7-2|.|TRBJ1-2
CASSLYRDRTSGYGYTF
TGTGCCAGCAGCTTGTATCGGGACAGGACGTCGGGCTATGGCTACACCTTC
>TRBD1|TRBV6-5|.|TRBJ2-7
CASSTGTGSHEQYF
TGTGCCAGCAGTACCGGGACAGGGTCCCACGAGCAGTACTTC
>.|TRBV20-1|.|TRBJ1-2
CSAREPKGYYGYTF
TGCAGTGCTAGAGAGCCCAAGGGGTACTATGGCTACACCTTC
>.|TRBV6-6|.|TRBJ1-3
CASSYSMGGNGNTIYF
TGTGCCAGCAGTTACTCGATGGGGGGGAACGGAAACACCATATATTTT
>TRBD1|TRBV2|.|TRBJ1-2
CASSPSGQGGYGYTF
TGTGCCAGCAGTCCAAGCGGACAGGGAGGGTATGGCTACACCTTC
>TRBD2|TRBV5-1|.|TRBJ2-5
CASSPSASGLQETQYF
TGCGCCAGCAGCCCGAGTGCTAGCGGGCTCCAAGAGACCCAGTACTTC
>.|TRBV5-1|.|TRBJ2-1
CASSSLRAIYNEQFF
TGCGCCAGCAGCTCACTCCGCGCGATCTACAATGAGCAGTTCTTC
>TRBD1|TRBV12-3/TRBV12-4|.|TRBJ2-5
CASSLQGGRETQYF
TGTGCCAGCAGCCTACAGGGGGGCCGGGAGACCCAGTACTTC
>.|TRBV10-3|.|TRBJ2-7
CAISERGVTYEQYF
TGTGCCATCAGTGAGCGCGGGGTGACCTACGAGCAGTACTTC
>TRBD1|TRBV28|.|TRBJ2-7
CASSPGQGKNLF
TGTGCCAGCAGTCCAGGACAGGGGAAGAACCTCTTC
>TRBD1|TRBV7-7|few|TRBJ2-5
CASSVDREETQYF
TGTGCTAGCAGCGTTGACAGGGAAGAGACCCAGTACTTC
>.|TRBV5-1|.|TRBJ2-7
CASSFGSGYEQYF
TGCGCCAGCAGCTTCGGCAGCGGCTACGAGCAGTACTTC
>.|TRBV10-3|.|TRBJ2-7
CAISPRGVSGEQYF
TGTGCCATCAGTCCCCGGGGTGTGAGTGGAGAGCAGTACTTC
>.|TRBV15|once|TRBJ2-3
CATSRDDPWADTQYF
TGTGCCACCAGCAGAGATGATCCTTGGGCAGATACGCAGTATTTT
>TRBD2|TRBV20-1|.|TRBJ2-7
CSPLPSGDTYEQYF
TGCAGTCCCCTCCCCAGCGGGGATACCTACGAGCAGTACTTC
>.|TRBV15|.|TRBJ1-1
CATSFDRNTEAFF
TGTGCCACCAGCTTCGACAGGAACACTGAAGCTTTCTTT
>TRBD2|TRBV20-1|.|TRBJ2-5
CSARDTLAGETQYF
TGCAGTGCTAGAGATACCCTAGCGGGAGAGACCCAGTACTTC
>.|TRBV3-1|.|TRBJ1-2
CASSFREANYGYTF
TGTGCCAGCAGCTTCAGGGAGGCAAACTATGGCTACACCTTC
>TRBD1|TRBV19|.|TRBJ1-4
CATTDRLNEKLFF
TGTGCCACCACGGACAGGCTTAATGAAAAACTGTTTTTT
>.|TRBV6-5|.|TRBJ1-5
CASSGGQPQHF
TGTGCCAGCTCGGGCGGGCAGCCCCAGCATTTT
>.|TRBV6-5|.|TRBJ1-1
CASSVTPAELTEAFF
TGTGCCAGCAGTGTCACCCCGGCGGAACTCACTGAAGCTTTCTTT
>.|TRBV2|.|TRBJ1-1
CASSEALRRAEAFF
TGTGCCAGCAGTGAAGCGCTTCGCAGGGCTGAAGCTTTCTTT
>.|TRBV4-2|.|TRBJ1-2
CASSQDAVSNYGYTF
TGTGCCAGCAGCCAAGATGCGGTGTCTAACTATGGCTACACCTTC